Below are 24 T cell receptor beta chains sequenced from a single sample in a study of shared clonotypes between healthy human individuals. Some clones are missing from TCRdb's copy, which holds only in-frame ones; the method was immunoSEQ multiplex PCR. The table shows about 600,000 clones, with 97% occurring only once. Sequencing was carried out using naive CD4+ T cells sorted from blood. Documented subset: CD45RA+ positively selected. Receptors were obtained from a young woman in good health.

This clone was observed a single time. This chain's CDR3 is CASSWGLAGARNTGELFF. The CDR3 bases are TGCGCCAGCAGCTGGGGACTAGCGGGAGCAAGGAACACCGGGGAGCTGTTTTTT. V gene TRBV5-1 combines with J gene TRBJ2-2; 14 bases match TRBD2. Germline V gene lookup returns CDR1 SGHRS and CDR2 YFSETQ. This CDR3 contains 18 residues. The ends lost 3 bases at V and 1 base at J; junction bases unmatched: 5.

The chain recombines TRBV27 with TRBJ1-5; D remains unclear. The CDR3 length is 13 residues. Between the trimmed V and J ends, which lost 6 bases and 4 bases, there was a span of 10 bases. Germline V gene sequence: CDR1 MNHEY, CDR2 SMNVEV (reference sequence). Written as DNA, the CDR3 is TGTGCCAGCAGCCAACTCGGTAATCAGCCCCAGCATTTT. This sequence encodes CASSQLGNQPQHF.

CDR3 in amino acids: CASTSTGGRSGNTIYF. As DNA, the CDR3 is TGTGCCAGCACTTCGACGGGGGGAAGATCTGGAAACACCATATATTTT. The chain uses TRBV28 and TRBJ1-3, with D perhaps matching TRBD1 (5 bases). V lost 7 bases and J 1 base, leaving 17 bases between the germline ends. This CDR3 comprises 16 residues. Germline V lookup: CDR1 MDHEN, CDR2 SYDVKM.

This clone was recorded only once. The V call is TRBV5-1, the J call TRBJ1-1; TRBD1 agrees at 8 bases. This CDR3 is 15 amino acids long. The germline CDR1 and CDR2 sequences are SGHRS and YFSETQ. V lost 4 bases to trimming and J lost 0 bases; unmatched junction nucleotides: 5. Here the CDR3 reads CASSPWTGMNTEAFF. As DNA, the CDR3 is TGCGCCAGCAGCCCTTGGACAGGGATGAACACTGAAGCTTTCTTT.

This chain links TRBV2 with TRBJ1-1; 8 nucleotides line up with TRBD1. This CDR3 comprises 16 residues. Trimming at V came to 0 bases and at J to 10 bases, leaving 13 bases not matched to a gene. Germline CDR1 is SNHLY and CDR2 is FYNNEI. The CDR3 coding sequence is TGTGCCAGCAGTGAAGCGGCGCAGGGGGCTCGATTCATAGCTTTCTTT. Amino acid sequence: CASSEAAQGARFIAFF.

The chain carries TRBV13 and TRBJ2-2; TRBD1 or TRBD2 may be the D gene (6 bases each). The CDR3 has 15 amino acids. The germline gives CDR1 PRHDT, CDR2 FYEKMQ (reference sequence). Between the trimmed V and J ends, which lost 6 bases and 4 bases, there was a span of 15 bases. This chain's CDR3 is CASSFRGAPTGELFF. In DNA form, the CDR3 reads TGTGCCAGCAGTTTTAGGGGGGCGCCCACCGGGGAGCTGTTTTTT.

The chain employs TRBV11-3 and TRBJ2-1; TRBD1 might be the D (6 bases). V was shortened by 3 bases and J by 8 bases, with 14 bases between the two germline ends. This CDR3 comprises 14 residues. Per the germline V gene, CDR1 is SGHNT and CDR2 is YENEEA. CDR3 residues: CASSFSGGWYEQFF. CDR3 in DNA: TGTGCCAGCAGCTTTAGTGGGGGCTGGTATGAGCAGTTCTTC.

With respect to this clone: Within the sample, other DNA sequences also encode this same CDR3. This chain uses TRBV19 with TRBJ1-1; TRBD1 aligns across 8 bases. The CDR3 contains 12 residues. CDR1 and CDR2 (germline): LNHDA, SQIVND (reference sequence). V lost 8 bases to trimming and J lost 5 bases; unmatched junction nucleotides: 4. The CDR3 is CASSRQGTEAFF. The CDR3 DNA follows: TGTGCCAGTTCCAGACAGGGGACTGAAGCTTTCTTT. Using reference TRBV19 and TRBJ1-1 for the parts outside the CDR3, the full variable domain is DGGITQSPKYLFRKEGQNVTLSCEQNLNHDAMYWYRQDPGQGLRLIYYSQIVNDFQKGDIAEGYSVSREKKESFPLTVTSAQKNPTAFYLCASSRQGTEAFFGQGTRLTVV.

The count of this clone is one. CDR3 sequence reads: CASSLGYIEAFF. The CDR3 region has the DNA TGTGCCAGCAGTTTGGGGTACATTGAAGCTTTCTTT. The chain is built from TRBV28 and TRBJ1-1; D is unresolved. Germline assignment: CDR1 MDHEN and CDR2 SYDVKM. The CDR3 is 12 amino acids. The germline V and J ends were trimmed by 3 bases and 7 bases, with 9 bases remaining between them.

The rearrangement uses TRBV5-1 and TRBJ1-1, with D unresolved. V was cut by 4 bases and J by 1 base, with 8 bases left in between. The CDR3 runs 13 residues. Germline V gene sequence: CDR1 SGHRS, CDR2 YFSETQ. CDR3 coding DNA: TGCGCCAGCAGCATGGACGGGAACACTGAAGCTTTCTTT. The encoded protein is CASSMDGNTEAFF.

This clone has only one observation. V gene TRBV10-3 combines with J gene TRBJ2-2; 14 bases match TRBD2. After removal of 3 bases from V and 7 bases from J, the junction contained 10 bases not matched to a gene. CDR1 ENHRY and CDR2 SYGVKD come from the germline V gene. This CDR3 is 18 amino acids long. The CDR3 nucleotides are TGTGCCATCAGTGATACCCCGGGACTAGCGGGAGTCATCGGGGAGCTGTTTTTT. Encoded protein: CAISDTPGLAGVIGELFF.

In the case of this clone: Additional DNA sequences in this sample encode the identical CDR3. This sequence joins TRBV19 and TRBJ1-1, with D hard to call. The CDR3 runs 13 residues. Trimming removed 2 bases from V and 1 base from J, with 5 bases in between. CDR1 and CDR2 (germline): LNHDA, SQIVND (reference sequence). The CDR3 region has the DNA TGTGCCAGTAGTATACAGGAGAACACTGAAGCTTTCTTT. This encodes CASSIQENTEAFF.

This clone was counted a few times. V usage is TRBV6-1 and J usage is TRBJ1-1, with D unclear. CDR3 length equals 13 residues. Germline CDR1 MNHNS, CDR2 SASEGT. V was shortened by 8 bases and J by 3 bases, with 13 bases between the two germline ends. Here the CDR3 DNA reads TGTGCCAGCCTGTGGGGTCCGGACACTGAAGCTTTCTTT. Translating gives CASLWGPDTEAFF.

The chain has TRBV2 and TRBJ2-7; maybe TRBD1 (6 bases). Germline values: CDR1 SNHLY, CDR2 FYNNEI. The CDR3 runs 15 residues. V was pared by 5 bases and J by 4 bases, with 18 bases between. CDR3 coding DNA: TGTGCCAGCAGTTCACAGGGTGGGGCCGTGTACGAGCAGTACTTC. It specifies CASSSQGGAVYEQYF.

V usage is TRBV5-1 and J usage is TRBJ2-1, with D possibly being TRBD1 (5 bases). Between the trimmed V and J ends, which lost 4 bases and 6 bases, there was a span of 14 bases. The CDR3 is 14 amino acids. Germline V gene lookup returns CDR1 SGHRS and CDR2 YFSETQ. The CDR3 is CASSSRQTPNEQFF. In nucleotides, the CDR3 is TGCGCCAGCAGCAGTCGACAGACCCCCAATGAGCAGTTCTTC.

The chain's CDR3 is CASSQIQGIDGYTF. In DNA, the CDR3 is TGTGCCAGCAGCCAAATACAGGGAATCGATGGCTACACCTTC. The chain uses TRBV7-9 and TRBJ1-2, with D perhaps TRBD1 (6 bases). This CDR3 spans 14 amino acids. Germline V gives CDR1 SEHNR, CDR2 FQNEAQ (reference sequence). The V and J ends lost 5 bases and 6 bases respectively, with 16 bases between them.

The chain uses TRBV5-1 and TRBJ2-2; 7 bases are a match to TRBD1. CDR3 length equals 16 residues. Unmatched junction bases numbered 11, after V lost 4 bases and J lost 5 bases. In germline, CDR1 is SGHRS, CDR2 YFSETQ. The CDR3: CASSTRRTGPTGELFF. Written as DNA, the CDR3 is TGCGCCAGCAGCACGAGGAGGACAGGTCCTACCGGGGAGCTGTTTTTT.

The chain links TRBV5-8 to TRBJ2-3; D is unclear. V lost 7 bases to trimming and J lost 0 bases, with 9 bases between them. The CDR3 extends over 13 amino acids. Per germline, CDR1 SGHTS and CDR2 YDEGEE. The CDR3 sequence: CASLQRSTDTQYF. CDR3 DNA sequence: TGTGCCAGCCTACAGAGGAGCACAGATACGCAGTATTTT.

This clone was recorded only once. The V gene is TRBV7-6, the J gene TRBJ2-7, with D perhaps TRBD1 (5 bases). The V and J ends lost 1 base and 3 bases respectively, with 13 bases between them. CDR1 and CDR2 (germline): SGHVS, FNYEAQ. The CDR3 contains 15 residues. CDR3 amino acids: CASSLGGTGFYEQYF. The DNA for the CDR3 is TGTGCCAGCAGCTTAGGGGGAACAGGTTTCTACGAGCAGTACTTC.

The CDR3 protein is CASSYGAIGYEQYF. Written as DNA, the CDR3 is TGTGCCAGCAGTTACGGGGCCATCGGATACGAGCAGTACTTC. The chain has TRBV6-6 and TRBJ2-7, with a possible D match to TRBD1 (5 bases). Germline lookup yields CDR1 MNHNY and CDR2 SVGAGI (reference sequence). Trimming removed 2 bases from V and 4 bases from J, with 12 bases in between. The length of the CDR3 is 14 residues.

The V and J genes are TRBV19 and TRBJ2-6; D assignment may be TRBD1 or TRBD2 (5 bases each). From germline, CDR1 is LNHDA and CDR2 SQIVND (reference sequence). V lost 6 bases and J lost 0, with 18 bases in between. The CDR3 consists of 18 residues. The CDR3 coding sequence is TGTGCCAGTAGCACCGGGACGGATTTCAACTCTGGGGCCAACGTCCTGACTTTC. Translating it yields CASSTGTDFNSGANVLTF. Full variable domain (rest looked up from reference TRBV19 and TRBJ2-6): DGGITQSPKYLFRKEGQNVTLSCEQNLNHDAMYWYRQDPGQGLRLIYYSQIVNDFQKGDIAEGYSVSREKKESFPLTVTSAQKNPTAFYLCASSTGTDFNSGANVLTFGAGSRLTVL.

The chain uses TRBV6-4 and TRBJ2-1, with 13 bases that match TRBD2. Germline V lookup: CDR1 MRHNA, CDR2 SNTAGT. V dropped 9 bases and J dropped 4; count of bases not matched to a gene: 3. The CDR3 sequence is 14 residues long. CDR3: CARGTSGVYNEQFF. The CDR3 coding sequence is TGTGCCAGAGGGACTAGCGGGGTATACAATGAGCAGTTCTTC.

This clone came up once. The V call is TRBV5-4, the J call TRBJ1-4; D unresolved. The CDR3 sequence is 14 residues long. Germline values: CDR1 SGHNT, CDR2 YYREEE (reference sequence). Deletions cut 2 bases from V and 5 bases from J, with 10 bases between. The CDR3 here is CASSFGQENEKLFF. DNA of the CDR3: TGTGCCAGCAGCTTTGGGCAGGAGAATGAAAAACTGTTTTTT. Drawing the rest from reference TRBV5-4 and TRBJ1-4, the complete variable domain is ETGVTQSPTHLIKTRGQQVTLRCSSQSGHNTVSWYQQALGQGPQFIFQYYREEENGRGNFPPRFSGLQFPNYSSELNVNALELDDSALYLCASSFGQENEKLFFGSGTQLSVL.

J is TRBJ1-5 and V is TRBV11-2, with D perhaps matching TRBD1 (5 bases). CDR1 is SGHAT, CDR2 FQNNGV, per germline. The CDR3 covers 13 residues. The V end was cut by 3 bases, the J end by 2 bases, with 5 bases between. The CDR3 sequence: CASSFRGNQPQHF. In nucleotides, the CDR3 is TGTGCCAGCAGCTTCAGGGGCAATCAGCCCCAGCATTTT. Combining the CDR3 with reference TRBV11-2 and TRBJ1-5 gives the whole variable domain EAGVAQSPRYKIIEKRQSVAFWCNPISGHATLYWYQQILGQGPKLLIQFQNNGVVDDSQLPKDRFSAERLKGVDSTLKIQPAKLEDSAVYLCASSFRGNQPQHFGDGTRLSIL.